The clone carrying this T cell receptor (beta chain) showed up many times. Its specificity is unknown. This sample was included in a study of identical twins. With 6 bases removed from V and 2 bases from J, the gap between germline ends came to 5 bases. CDR3 size: 11 residues. Germline CDR1 and CDR2: MDHEN and SYDVKM. Study-level points and caveats: Abundant cord blood beta clonotypes carried fewer insertions; memory repertoires showed none. Alpha sequences that were out-of-frame and twin-shared showed an excess of low generation probability.

MiXCR, run by TCRdb on the 5' RACE reads, gives a single entry per CDR3 protein. The data show 750,000 to 950,000 distinct CDR3 sequences, around an eighth seen once. The same sample was also used in a study of yellow fever vaccine responses in identical twins. According to that study: Reports say the vaccine T cell response in twins looked partly convergent and partly personalized.

The origin of this receptor is a woman aged 18-29 years in good health. V gene TRBV28 combines with J gene TRBJ2-7; D is undetermined. The sequenced sample consisted of PBMCs. Here the CDR3 DNA reads TGTGCCAGCAGGAGGACCTACGAGCAGTACGTC. This encodes CASRRTYEQYV.